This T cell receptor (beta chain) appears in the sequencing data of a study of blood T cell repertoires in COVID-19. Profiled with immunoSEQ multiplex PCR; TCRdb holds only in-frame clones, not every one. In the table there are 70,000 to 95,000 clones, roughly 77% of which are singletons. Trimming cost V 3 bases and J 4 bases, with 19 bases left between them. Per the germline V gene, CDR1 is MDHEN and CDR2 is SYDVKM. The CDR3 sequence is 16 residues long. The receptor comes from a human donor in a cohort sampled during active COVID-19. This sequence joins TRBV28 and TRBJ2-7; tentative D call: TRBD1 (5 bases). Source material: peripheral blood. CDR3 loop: CASSLFPQGPLYEQYF. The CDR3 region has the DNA TGTGCCAGCAGTTTGTTCCCCCAGGGCCCTCTTTACGAGCAGTACTTC.